The clone carrying this T cell receptor (beta chain) was recorded only once. Its matching antigen is unknown. This CDR3 contains 14 residues. Losses at the gene ends were 2 bases for V and 9 bases for J; bases not matched to a gene: 8. CDR1 is SGHKS, CDR2 YYEKEE, per germline (reference sequence). The table came from immunoSEQ multiplex PCR; TCRdb's copy has only in-frame clones and leaves some out. The sample includes around 200,000 clones, approximately 84% seen only once; the top ten take under 3.5%. This entry is derived from a study of cytomegalovirus exposure and HLA in healthy donors. General study findings and limits: TCR beta chains numbering some 150 were designated cytomegalovirus-associated. The tendency of first-cohort TCR clusters to co-occur in the 120 validation repertoires was identified by a subsequent analysis.

Sequencing was performed on PBMCs. This sequence originates from a woman younger than 30 in good health and CMV-seropositive. This sequence joins TRBV5-5 and TRBJ2-1; 7 nucleotides agree with TRBD1. CDR3 region: CASSLGDRDGEQFF. The CDR3 DNA reads TGTGCCAGCAGCTTAGGAGACAGGGATGGTGAGCAGTTCTTC.